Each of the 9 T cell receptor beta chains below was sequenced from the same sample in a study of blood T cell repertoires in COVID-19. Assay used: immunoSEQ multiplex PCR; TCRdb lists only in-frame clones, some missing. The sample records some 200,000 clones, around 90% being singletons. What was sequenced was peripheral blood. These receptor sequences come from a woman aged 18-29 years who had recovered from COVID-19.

CDR3 in DNA: TGCGCCAGCAGCTCGATGACTAGCGGGAGGGCCATGGAGACCCAGTACTTC. This encodes CASSSMTSGRAMETQYF. The rearrangement joins TRBV5-1 to TRBJ2-5; the match to TRBD2 covers 14 bases. From germline, CDR1 is SGHRS and CDR2 YFSETQ. Trimming took 3 bases from V and 5 from J; bases not matched to a gene: 9. The CDR3 covers 17 residues.

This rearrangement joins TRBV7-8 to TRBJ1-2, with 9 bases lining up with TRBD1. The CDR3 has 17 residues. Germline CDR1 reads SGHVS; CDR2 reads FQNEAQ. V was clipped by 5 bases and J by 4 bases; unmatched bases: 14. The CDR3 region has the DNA TGTGCCAGCAGCCAGTGGGACAGGGCTTTAGTCGGCTATGGCTACACCTTC. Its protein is CASSQWDRALVGYGYTF.

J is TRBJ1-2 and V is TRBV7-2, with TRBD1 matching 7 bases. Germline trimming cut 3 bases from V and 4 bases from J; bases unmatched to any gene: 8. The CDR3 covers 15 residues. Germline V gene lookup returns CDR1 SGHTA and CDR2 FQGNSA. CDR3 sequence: CASSFRTGRSYGYTF. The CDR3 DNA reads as TGTGCCAGCAGCTTCCGGACAGGACGATCCTATGGCTACACCTTC.

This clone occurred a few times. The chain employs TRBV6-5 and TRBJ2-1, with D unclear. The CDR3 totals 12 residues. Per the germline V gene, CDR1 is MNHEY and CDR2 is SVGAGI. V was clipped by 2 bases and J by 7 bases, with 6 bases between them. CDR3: CASSYANNEQFF. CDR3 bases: TGTGCCAGCAGTTACGCTAATAATGAGCAGTTCTTC.

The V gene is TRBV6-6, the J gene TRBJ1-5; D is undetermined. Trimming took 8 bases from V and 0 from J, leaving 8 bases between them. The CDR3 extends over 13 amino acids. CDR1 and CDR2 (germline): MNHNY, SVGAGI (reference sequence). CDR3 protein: CASSVYSNQPQHF. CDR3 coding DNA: TGTGCCAGCTCAGTATATAGCAATCAGCCCCAGCATTTT.

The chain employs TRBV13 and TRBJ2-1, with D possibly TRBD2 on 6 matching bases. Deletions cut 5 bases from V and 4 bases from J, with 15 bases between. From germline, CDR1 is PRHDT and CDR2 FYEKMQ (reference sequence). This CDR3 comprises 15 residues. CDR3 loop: CASSPGGGSYNEQFF. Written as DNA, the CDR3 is TGTGCCAGCAGCCCCGGGGGAGGATCTTACAATGAGCAGTTCTTC.

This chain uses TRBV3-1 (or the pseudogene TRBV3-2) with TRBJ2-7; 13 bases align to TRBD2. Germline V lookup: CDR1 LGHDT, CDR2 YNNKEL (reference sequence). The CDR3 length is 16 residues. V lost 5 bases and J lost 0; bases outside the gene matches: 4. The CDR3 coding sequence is TGTGCCAGCAGCAGGACTAGCGGGAGCTTCTCCTACGAGCAGTACTTC. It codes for CASSRTSGSFSYEQYF.

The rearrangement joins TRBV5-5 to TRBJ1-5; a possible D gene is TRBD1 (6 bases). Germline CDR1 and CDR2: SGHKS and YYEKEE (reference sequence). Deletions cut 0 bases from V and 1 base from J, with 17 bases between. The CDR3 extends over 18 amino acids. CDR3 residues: CASSLEDSGGRSNQPQHF. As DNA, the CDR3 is TGTGCCAGCAGCTTGGAGGACAGCGGCGGGCGCAGCAATCAGCCCCAGCATTTT.

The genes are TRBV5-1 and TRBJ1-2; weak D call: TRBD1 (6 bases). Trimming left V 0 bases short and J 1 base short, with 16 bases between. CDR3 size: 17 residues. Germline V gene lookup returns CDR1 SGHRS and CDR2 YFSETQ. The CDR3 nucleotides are TGCGCCAGCAGCTTGGCCACTAACAGGGTACTTAACTATGGCTACACCTTC. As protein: CASSLATNRVLNYGYTF.